One sample yielded the 17 T cell receptor beta chains listed below, sequenced in a study of CD8+ T cells in alopecia areata. Extracted RNA was reverse transcribed, and the resulting cDNA served as sequencing template. Generated by immunoSEQ multiplex PCR, the TCRdb table keeps only in-frame clones and is missing some. This repertoire shows 150,000 to 200,000 clones, around 63% found once; its top ten account for 1.7%. Here the sequenced sample was CD4+ T cells sorted from blood, taken at week 0. These receptors all stem from a human donor with alopecia areata.

Remarks on this clone: At the DNA level, this CDR3 is encoded by other sequences in the same sample as well. The chain employs TRBV7-2 and TRBJ1-4; D is ambiguous. The CDR3 extends over 13 amino acids. CDR1 SGHTA and CDR2 FQGNSA come from the germline V gene. V was shortened by 1 base and J by 7 bases, with 7 bases between the two germline ends. This chain's CDR3 is CASSLVRGEKLFF. For the CDR3, the DNA is TGTGCCAGCAGCTTAGTTCGGGGTGAAAAACTGTTTTTT.

The rearrangement joins TRBV15 to TRBJ1-2; possible D gene TRBD1, 5 bases. Germline CDR1 reads LNHNV; CDR2 reads YYDKDF (reference sequence). The CDR3 is 16 amino acids. V shed 4 bases and J shed 5 bases, with 20 bases lying between them. CDR3 in DNA: TGTGCCACCAGCAAAGATAACCTAGACAGCATATATGGCTACACCTTC. This encodes CATSKDNLDSIYGYTF.

This clone has more than one count but fewer than ten. V usage is TRBV11-2 and J usage is TRBJ2-5; possibly TRBD1 for D (5 bases). In germline, CDR1 is SGHAT, CDR2 FQNNGV. The CDR3 contains 13 residues. Between the trimmed V and J ends, which lost 4 bases and 4 bases, there was a span of 10 bases. In DNA, the CDR3 is TGTGCCAGCAGCTCCGAAGGGGTAGAGACCCAGTACTTC. Translation: CASSSEGVETQYF.

For this clone: This specimen includes other DNA sequences encoding the same CDR3. The rearrangement links TRBV20-1 to TRBJ1-1, with unresolved D. The CDR3 runs to 11 residues. Germline V gene sequence: CDR1 DFQATT, CDR2 SNEGSKA (reference sequence). The V gene lost 3 bases and the J gene lost 7 bases, with 9 bases spanning the gap. The CDR3 region has the DNA TGCAGTGCTAGCCCTGCCCTTGAAGCTTTCTTT. Its protein is CSASPALEAFF.

This chain connects TRBV11-2 to TRBJ1-6; D gene ambiguous. V lost 5 bases, J lost 5 bases, and 16 bases lay in between. CDR3 length equals 16 residues. Germline CDR1 is SGHAT and CDR2 is FQNNGV. The CDR3 loop is CASSTPSGLNNSPLHF. Here the CDR3 DNA reads TGTGCCAGCAGCACCCCCTCGGGCCTAAATAATTCACCCCTCCACTTT.

V and J are TRBV25-1 and TRBJ2-7, with D uncertain. Trimming removed 1 base at V and 3 bases at J, with 4 bases between. CDR1 is MGHDK and CDR2 is SYGVNS in the germline V gene. There are 12 residues in the CDR3. The CDR3 sequence: CASSELGYEQYF. The CDR3 bases are TGTGCCAGCAGTGAATTGGGCTACGAGCAGTACTTC.

Only a few counts were recorded for this clone. This rearrangement joins TRBV11-3 to TRBJ2-1; tentatively, D is TRBD2 (5 bases). The CDR3 has 11 amino acids. CDR1 SGHNT and CDR2 YENEEA come from the germline V gene. The V gene lost 5 bases and the J gene lost 10 bases, with 9 bases spanning the gap. The chain's CDR3 is CASSRTDEQFF. In DNA form, the CDR3 reads TGTGCCAGCAGCCGGACTGACGAGCAGTTCTTC.

This clone was found a few times. The chain recombines TRBV6-1 with TRBJ1-5; tentative D call: TRBD1 (6 bases). There are 15 residues in the CDR3. The V and J ends lost 6 bases and 4 bases respectively, with 16 bases between them. CDR1 MNHNS and CDR2 SASEGT come from the germline V gene. CDR3 region: CASSGAGGRNQPQHF. The DNA of the CDR3 is TGTGCCAGCAGCGGTGCGGGGGGGCGGAATCAGCCCCAGCATTTT.

The V and J genes are TRBV9 and TRBJ2-3; D is uncertain. The V end lost 0 bases, the J end lost 2 bases, and 10 bases lay between the germline ends. Per germline, CDR1 SGDLS and CDR2 YYNGEE. CDR3 length: 15 amino acids. The CDR3 loop is CASSVAADYTDTQYF. In DNA, the CDR3 is TGTGCCAGCAGCGTAGCGGCGGATTACACAGATACGCAGTATTTT.

On this clone: Other DNA sequences in this sample translate to the same CDR3. The V and J genes are TRBV29-1 and TRBJ2-5; D is possibly TRBD2 (5 bases). CDR1 SQVTM and CDR2 ANQGSEA come from the germline V gene. Deletions cut 3 bases from V and 5 bases from J, with 10 bases between. This CDR3 comprises 12 residues. The CDR3 sequence is CSVDRGRETQYF. DNA of the CDR3: TGCAGCGTTGACCGGGGTCGGGAGACCCAGTACTTC.

This clone was seen a few times. V gene TRBV30 combines with J gene TRBJ2-5; 7 bases map to TRBD1. The ends lost 2 bases at V and 4 bases at J; junction bases unmatched: 4. The germline CDR1 and CDR2 sequences are GTSNPN and SVGIG (reference sequence). CDR3 length equals 13 residues. The CDR3 loop reads CAWSLGQIETQYF. DNA of the CDR3: TGTGCCTGGAGTCTGGGACAGATAGAGACCCAGTACTTC.

The V call is TRBV29-1, the J call TRBJ1-2, with D possibly TRBD1 on 5 matching bases. The V gene lost 4 bases and the J gene lost 8 bases, with 14 bases spanning the gap. CDR1 is SQVTM, CDR2 ANQGSEA, per germline. The CDR3 length is 12 residues. The CDR3 spells CSVASAGKGYTF. CDR3 sequence (DNA): TGCAGCGTTGCGTCGGCAGGGAAGGGCTACACCTTC. Variable domain in full (rest from reference TRBV29-1 and TRBJ1-2): SAVISQKPSRDICQRGTSLTIQCQVDSQVTMMFWYRQQPGQSLTLIATANQGSEATYESGFVIDKFPISRPNLTFSTLTVSNMSPEDSSIYLCSVASAGKGYTFGSGTRLTVV.

Turning to this clone: Other DNA variants within this sample encode the same CDR3. This chain links TRBV29-1 with TRBJ1-5; perhaps TRBD1 as D (5 bases). V lost 6 bases to trimming and J lost 1 base, with 10 bases between them. The CDR3 is made up of 13 amino acids. The germline V gene has CDR1 SQVTM and CDR2 ANQGSEA. The CDR3 sequence: CSVGGGSNQPQHF. The DNA of the CDR3 is TGCAGCGTGGGGGGAGGCAGCAATCAGCCCCAGCATTTT.

This clone was detected only a few times. CDR3 sequence reads: CASSVGAGVNSGANVLTF. The CDR3, as DNA: TGTGCCAGCAGCGTAGGAGCGGGGGTGAACTCTGGGGCCAACGTCCTGACTTTC. V gene TRBV9 combines with J gene TRBJ2-6, with TRBD2 identical over 8 bases. Germline trimming cut 0 bases from V and 0 bases from J; bases unmatched to any gene: 5. The CDR3 loop spans 18 amino acids. CDR1 and CDR2 from the germline V gene are SGDLS and YYNGEE. The full variable domain, in which reference TRBV9 and TRBJ2-6 provide the parts outside the CDR3, is DSGVTQTPKHLITATGQRVTLRCSPRSGDLSVYWYQQSLDQGLQFLIQYYNGEERAKGNILERFSAQQFPDLHSELNLSSLELGDSALYFCASSVGAGVNSGANVLTFGAGSRLTVL.

In this sample, this clone turned up once. The rearrangement links TRBV6-5 to TRBJ1-1; no clear D. Per germline, CDR1 MNHEY and CDR2 SVGAGI. There are 14 residues in the CDR3. Trimming removed 5 bases at V and 1 base at J, with 11 bases between. This CDR3 reads CASSAGERNTEAFF. In DNA form, the CDR3 reads TGTGCCAGCAGTGCTGGGGAGCGGAACACTGAAGCTTTCTTT.

Only a few counts were recorded for this clone. This chain joins TRBV30 and TRBJ2-6; D unresolved. Deletions cut 2 bases from V and 0 bases from J, with 8 bases between. CDR1 is GTSNPN and CDR2 is SVGIG in the germline V gene (reference sequence). This CDR3 spans 15 amino acids. The CDR3 reads CAWSTSFSGANVLTF. The CDR3 DNA sequence: TGTGCCTGGAGTACATCTTTCTCTGGGGCCAACGTCCTGACTTTC. Drawing the rest from reference TRBV30 and TRBJ2-6, the complete variable domain is SQTIHQWPATLVQPVGSPLSLECTVEGTSNPNLYWYRQAAGRGLQLLFYSVGIGQISSEVPQNLSASRPQDRQFILSSKKLLLSDSGFYLCAWSTSFSGANVLTFGAGSRLTVL.

This chain links TRBV30 with TRBJ1-2; 8 nucleotides line up with TRBD1. Germline V lookup: CDR1 GTSNPN, CDR2 SVGIG (reference sequence). The J segment lost 4 bases and the V segment lost 7 bases, leaving 5 bases of the junction unmatched. The CDR3 sequence is 12 residues long. The CDR3 reads CASPGGSYGYTF. For the CDR3, the DNA is TGTGCCTCCCCAGGGGGCAGCTATGGCTACACCTTC.